This T cell receptor beta chain emerged from a study of blood T cells in healthy people across ages. Next came a second PCR, run for roughly 6 to 11 cycles, which used a sample-barcoded 5' primer along with a J-beta primer mix. Tags on each cDNA molecule came from a template-switch adaptor with 12 random nucleotides. From the 5' RACE reads, TCRdb called clonotypes with MiXCR, one entry per CDR3 protein. The data show hundreds of thousands of distinct CDR3 sequences, with more than 40% seen just once and around 32% held by the top ten. This clonotype was picked up a small number of times. Sequencing used blood. The TCR comes from a woman aged 55-75 years in good health.

CDR3 region: CASSSGTGGPTYEQYF. The CDR3 DNA reads as TGTGCCAGCAGCTCCGGGACAGGGGGGCCGACCTACGAGCAGTACTTC. The V call is TRBV7-2, the J call TRBJ2-7; 11 nucleotides match TRBD1. Germline assignment: CDR1 SGHTA and CDR2 FQGNSA. The CDR3 spans 16 residues. The trim removed 4 bases at V and 2 bases at J, leaving 7 bases unmatched.